These 3 T cell receptor beta chains were sequenced from one sample in a study of blood T cell repertoires in COVID-19 (dated by TCRdb to 2020 to 2022). The library was prepared using the immunoSEQ multiplex PCR assay. As stored in TCRdb, this immuneACCESS dataset retains in-frame rearrangements with V and J assigned. A fraction of the clones does not appear; measured against another copy, unresolved V genes explain less than half of the discrepancy, and the remainder lacks a known reason. Present in this sample are under 50,000 clones, approximately 92% of which were seen just once. The ten largest clones capture about 11% of the sample. The sequencing input was peripheral blood. The receptors were sampled from a human donor in a cohort sampled during active COVID-19.

J is TRBJ2-3 and V is TRBV7-9, with 9 bases identical to TRBD1. The CDR3 covers 15 residues. The V segment lost 6 bases and the J segment 4 bases; nucleotides outside the gene matches: 8. CDR1 SEHNR and CDR2 FQNEAQ come from the germline V gene (reference sequence). The CDR3 protein is CASSYDRGAADTQYF. The CDR3 DNA reads TGTGCCAGCAGTTATGACAGGGGGGCGGCAGATACGCAGTATTTT. The full variable domain, in which reference TRBV7-9 and TRBJ2-3 provide the parts outside the CDR3, is DTGVSQNPRHKITKRGQNVTFRCDPISEHNRLYWYRQTLGQGPEFLTYFQNEAQLEKSRLLSDRFSAERPKGSFSTLEIQRTEQGDSAMYLCASSYDRGAADTQYFGPGTRLTVL.

This clone showed up just once. The chain employs TRBV27 and TRBJ2-7; D is uncertain. Trimming stripped 6 bases from V and 0 bases from J, with 9 bases between. The CDR3 extends over 13 amino acids. Germline loops: CDR1 MNHEY, CDR2 SMNVEV (reference sequence). The CDR3 sequence is CASRHSTSYEQYF. DNA of the CDR3: TGTGCCAGCAGGCATAGTACCTCCTACGAGCAGTACTTC.

The chain links TRBV12-3 or TRBV12-4 to TRBJ1-1; D perhaps matches TRBD1 (5 bases). CDR3 length: 12 amino acids. Trimming stripped 5 bases from V and 4 bases from J, with 8 bases between. The CDR3 protein is CASSGGGTEAFF. The CDR3 DNA reads TGTGCCAGCAGTGGGGGGGGCACTGAAGCTTTCTTT.